The 4 T cell receptor beta chains below were found in one sample sequenced in a study of blood T cell repertoires in COVID-19. TCRdb keeps only in-frame clones here, not all; method: immunoSEQ multiplex PCR. Of about 95,000 clones listed, approximately 90% are singletons. Material: peripheral blood. The source is a woman between 50 and 59 years old in a cohort sampled during active COVID-19.

This CDR3 is CASSLNYQETQYF. In DNA, the CDR3 is TGTGCCAGCAGCCTTAATTACCAAGAGACCCAGTACTTC. J is TRBJ2-5 and V is TRBV12-3 or TRBV12-4; no firm D call. This CDR3 is built from 13 residues. Trimming left V 6 bases short and J 0 bases short, with 8 bases between.

The rearrangement links TRBV6-6 to TRBJ1-3; unclear D gene. Germline V gene sequence: CDR1 MNHNY, CDR2 SVGAGI (reference sequence). This CDR3 is 14 amino acids long. V dropped 1 base and J dropped 0 bases, with 4 bases sitting between them. The CDR3 DNA follows: TGTGCCAGCAGTTACTACAGCTCTGGAAACACCATATATTTT. Its translation is CASSYYSSGNTIYF.

The chain recombines TRBV25-1 with TRBJ2-3; 10 nucleotides align to TRBD2. CDR1 is MGHDK and CDR2 is SYGVNS in the germline V gene. J gave up 10 bases and V 6 bases, and 7 bases lay outside the gene matches. This CDR3 comprises 13 residues. The CDR3 nucleotides are TGTGCCAGCAGATCCACTAGCGGGGCTCCGCAGTATTTT. Protein sequence: CASRSTSGAPQYF.

V usage is TRBV27 and J usage is TRBJ1-2, with D tentatively TRBD1 (5 bases). CDR1 and CDR2 from the germline V gene are MNHEY and SMNVEV (reference sequence). V gave up 0 bases and J gave up 6 bases, with 8 bases separating them. The CDR3 totals 13 residues. This CDR3 reads CASSLSGVDGYTF. CDR3 sequence (DNA): TGTGCCAGCAGTTTATCAGGGGTAGATGGCTACACCTTC.